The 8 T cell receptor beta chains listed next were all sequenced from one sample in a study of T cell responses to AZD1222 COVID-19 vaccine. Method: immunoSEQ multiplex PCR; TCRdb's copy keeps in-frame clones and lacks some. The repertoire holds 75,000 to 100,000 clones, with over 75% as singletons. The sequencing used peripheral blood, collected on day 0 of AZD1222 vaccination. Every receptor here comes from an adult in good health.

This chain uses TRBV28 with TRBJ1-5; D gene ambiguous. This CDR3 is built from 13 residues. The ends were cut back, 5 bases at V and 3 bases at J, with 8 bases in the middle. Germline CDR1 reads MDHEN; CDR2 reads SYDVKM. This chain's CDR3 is CASSPTYNQPQHF. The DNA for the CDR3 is TGTGCCAGCAGTCCAACTTACAATCAGCCCCAGCATTTT.

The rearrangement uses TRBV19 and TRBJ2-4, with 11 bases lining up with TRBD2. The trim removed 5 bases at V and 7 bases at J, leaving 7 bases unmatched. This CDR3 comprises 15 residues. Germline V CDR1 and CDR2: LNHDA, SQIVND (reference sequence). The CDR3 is CASSVRLAGPNIQYF. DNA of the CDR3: TGTGCCAGTAGTGTCCGACTAGCGGGGCCCAACATTCAGTACTTC.

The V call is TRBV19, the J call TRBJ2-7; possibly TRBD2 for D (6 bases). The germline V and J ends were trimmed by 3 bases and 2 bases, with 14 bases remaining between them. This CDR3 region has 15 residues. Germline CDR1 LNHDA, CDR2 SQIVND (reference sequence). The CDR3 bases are TGTGCCAGTAGTATTGGCGGGGCCGCACCCTACGAGCAGTACTTC. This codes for CASSIGGAAPYEQYF.

The CDR3 here is CASSGLQGAGTDTQYF. The DNA of the CDR3 is TGTGCCAGCAGTGGTCTACAGGGGGCGGGCACAGATACGCAGTATTTT. V and J are TRBV2 and TRBJ2-3; 9 nucleotides agree with TRBD1. Germline loops: CDR1 SNHLY, CDR2 FYNNEI. Unmatched junction bases numbered 6, after V lost 4 bases and J lost 1 base. The CDR3 sequence is 16 residues long.

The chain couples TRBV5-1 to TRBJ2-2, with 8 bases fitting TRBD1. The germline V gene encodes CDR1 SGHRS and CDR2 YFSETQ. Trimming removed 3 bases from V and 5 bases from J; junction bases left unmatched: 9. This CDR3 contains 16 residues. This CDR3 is CASSSVTGVFTGELFF. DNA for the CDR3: TGCGCCAGCAGCTCGGTGACAGGGGTATTTACCGGGGAGCTGTTTTTT.

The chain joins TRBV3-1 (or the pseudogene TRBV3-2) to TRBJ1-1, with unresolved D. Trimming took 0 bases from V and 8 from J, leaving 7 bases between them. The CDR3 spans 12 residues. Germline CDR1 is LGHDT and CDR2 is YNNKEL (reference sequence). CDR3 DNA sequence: TGTGCCAGCAGCCAAGATGGGATCGAAGCTTTCTTT. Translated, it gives CASSQDGIEAFF.

DNA for the CDR3: TGTGCCAGCAGCCAAGATGTGGCAGAGAATAACTATGGCTACACCTTC. Translated, it gives CASSQDVAENNYGYTF. The rearrangement links TRBV3-1 (or the pseudogene TRBV3-2) to TRBJ1-2; D ambiguous. The V end lost 0 bases, the J end lost 1 base, and 12 bases lay between the germline ends. The CDR3 sequence is 16 residues long. The germline gives CDR1 LGHDT, CDR2 YNNKEL (reference sequence).

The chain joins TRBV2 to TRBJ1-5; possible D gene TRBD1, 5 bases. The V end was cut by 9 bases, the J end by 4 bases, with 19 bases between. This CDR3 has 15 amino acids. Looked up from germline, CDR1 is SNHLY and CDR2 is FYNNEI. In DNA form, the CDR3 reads TGTGCCAGTCGGCATGAAGGGGTGGCAAATCAGCCCCAGCATTTT. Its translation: CASRHEGVANQPQHF.